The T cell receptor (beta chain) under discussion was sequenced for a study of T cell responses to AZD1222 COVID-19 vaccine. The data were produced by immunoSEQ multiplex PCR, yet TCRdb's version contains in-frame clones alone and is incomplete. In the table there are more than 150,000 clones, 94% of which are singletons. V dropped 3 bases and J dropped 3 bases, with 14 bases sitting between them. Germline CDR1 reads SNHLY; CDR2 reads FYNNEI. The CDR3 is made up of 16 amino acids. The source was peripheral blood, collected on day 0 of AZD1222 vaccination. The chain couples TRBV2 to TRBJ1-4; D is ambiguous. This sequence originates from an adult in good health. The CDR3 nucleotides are TGTGCCAGCAGTGATCCGATGGGCTCCTCTAATGAAAAACTGTTTTTT. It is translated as CASSDPMGSSNEKLFF.